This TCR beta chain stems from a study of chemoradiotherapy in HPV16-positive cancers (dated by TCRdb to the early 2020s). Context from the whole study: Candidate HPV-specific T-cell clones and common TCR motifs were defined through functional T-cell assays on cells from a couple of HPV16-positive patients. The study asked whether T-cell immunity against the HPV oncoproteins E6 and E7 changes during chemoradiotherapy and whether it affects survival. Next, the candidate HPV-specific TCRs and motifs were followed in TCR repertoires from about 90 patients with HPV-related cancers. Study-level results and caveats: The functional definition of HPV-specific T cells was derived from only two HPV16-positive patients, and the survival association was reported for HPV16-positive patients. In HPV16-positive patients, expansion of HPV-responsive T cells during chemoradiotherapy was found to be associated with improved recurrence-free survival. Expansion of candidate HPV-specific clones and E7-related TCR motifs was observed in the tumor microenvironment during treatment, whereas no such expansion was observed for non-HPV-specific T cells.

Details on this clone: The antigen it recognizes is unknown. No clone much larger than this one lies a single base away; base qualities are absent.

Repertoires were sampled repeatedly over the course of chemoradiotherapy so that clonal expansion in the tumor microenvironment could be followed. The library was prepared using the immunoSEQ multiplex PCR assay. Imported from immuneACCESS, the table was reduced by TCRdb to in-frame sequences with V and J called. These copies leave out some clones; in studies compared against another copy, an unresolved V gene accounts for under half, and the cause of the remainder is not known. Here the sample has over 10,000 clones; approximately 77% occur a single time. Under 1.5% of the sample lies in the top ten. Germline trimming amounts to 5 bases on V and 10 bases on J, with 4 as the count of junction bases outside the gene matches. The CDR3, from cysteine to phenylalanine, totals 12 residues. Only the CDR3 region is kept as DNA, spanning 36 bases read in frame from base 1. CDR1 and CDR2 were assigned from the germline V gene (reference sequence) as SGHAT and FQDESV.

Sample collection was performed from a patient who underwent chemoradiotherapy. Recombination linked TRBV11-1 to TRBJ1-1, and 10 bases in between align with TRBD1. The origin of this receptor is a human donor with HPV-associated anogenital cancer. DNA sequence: TGTGCCAGCAGCAGGGACAGGGGTGTAGCTTTCTTT. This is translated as CASSRDRGVAFF.